This T cell receptor beta chain was found in a study of blood T cell repertoires in COVID-19. The CDR3 runs to 16 residues. The V end lost 5 bases, the J end lost 0 bases, and 17 bases lay between the germline ends. Germline CDR1 is SGHVS and CDR2 is FNYEAQ. TCRdb's copy holds only in-frame clones and misses some; the assay was immunoSEQ multiplex PCR. The table shows 130,000 to 150,000 clones, with about 85% occurring only once. The gene calls are TRBV7-6 and TRBJ2-7, with TRBD1 as a possible D gene (7 bases). This TCR derives from a middle-aged woman with active or convalescent COVID-19. The sequencing input was peripheral blood. CDR3 sequence: CASSARGTATSYEQYF. In nucleotides, the CDR3 is TGTGCCAGCAGCGCACGGGGGACAGCGACCTCCTACGAGCAGTACTTC.